This T cell receptor (beta chain) derives from a study of radiotherapy plus CTLA-4 blockade in lung cancer. Study in general: Objective responses were recorded in 15% to 20% of patients, with disease control recorded in about 29%.

Points on this clone: Its antigen is undetermined.

Clones were read by immunoSEQ multiplex PCR, and TCRdb kept only the in-frame ones, dropping some. Among 90,000 to 150,000 clones listed, 75% to 80% were seen once. Study-wide findings and caveats: How blood T cell clones changed early, along with interferon-beta, reportedly forecast response best.

CDR1 MDHEN and CDR2 SYDVKM come from the germline V gene. V lost 5 bases and J 4 bases, leaving 11 bases between the germline ends. This CDR3 has 13 amino acids. This sequence joins TRBV28 and TRBJ1-2; D perhaps matches TRBD1 (5 bases). The sequencing used peripheral blood, collected from a patient treated with radiotherapy plus ipilimumab. The clonotype originates from a human donor with non-small cell lung cancer who had a partial response to radiotherapy plus ipilimumab. The CDR3 reads CASSPGHLYGYTF. The CDR3 DNA reads as TGTGCCAGCAGTCCCGGACACCTCTATGGCTACACCTTC.